Shown below are 19 T cell receptor beta chains from a single sample sequenced in a study of blood T cell repertoires in COVID-19. Clones were sequenced by immunoSEQ multiplex PCR, and TCRdb holds only the in-frame ones, with some missing. The data show about 250,000 clones, roughly 84% seen once. The sample consisted of peripheral blood. The receptor set was obtained from a middle-aged woman who had recovered from COVID-19.

The chain has TRBV28 and TRBJ1-2, with 7 bases matching TRBD1. Germline CDR1 is MDHEN and CDR2 is SYDVKM. With V trimmed by 5 bases and J by 8 bases, 8 bases remained unmatched. The CDR3 sequence is 13 residues long. Written as DNA, the CDR3 is TGTGCCAGCAGTGGGCCACAGACAGGGGGCTACACCTTC. Translation gives CASSGPQTGGYTF.

The chain employs TRBV6-5 and TRBJ2-7, with D perhaps TRBD2 (5 bases). This CDR3 spans 15 amino acids. The germline CDR1 and CDR2 sequences are MNHEY and SVGAGI. V was clipped by 8 bases and J by 4 bases, with 21 bases between them. The CDR3: CASEKRAGDLYEQYF. The CDR3, as DNA: TGTGCCAGCGAGAAGAGGGCAGGAGATCTTTACGAGCAGTACTTC.

The chain has TRBV19 and TRBJ1-4; 8 nucleotides agree with TRBD1. Germline V lookup: CDR1 LNHDA, CDR2 SQIVND (reference sequence). V shed 6 bases and J 10 bases; nucleotides not matched to a gene: 13. The length of the CDR3 is 15 residues. CDR3 bases: TGTGCCAGTAGCGAAGCAACCGGGACAGGTAGAAAACTGTTTTTT. Translating it yields CASSEATGTGRKLFF. Drawing the rest from reference TRBV19 and TRBJ1-4, the complete variable domain is DGGITQSPKYLFRKEGQNVTLSCEQNLNHDAMYWYRQDPGQGLRLIYYSQIVNDFQKGDIAEGYSVSREKKESFPLTVTSAQKNPTAFYLCASSEATGTGRKLFFGSGTQLSVL.

The chain has TRBV29-1 and TRBJ2-2; D is perhaps TRBD1 (6 bases). Trimming shortened V by 6 bases and J by 1 base, and 15 bases separated the two germline ends. CDR1 SQVTM and CDR2 ANQGSEA come from the germline V gene. This CDR3 has 15 residues. CDR3 in DNA: TGCAGCGTCCAAGGGGTACAGGGGAACACCGGGGAGCTGTTTTTT. This translates into CSVQGVQGNTGELFF.

The chain combines TRBV7-3 with TRBJ2-1; the match to TRBD1 covers 9 bases. Losses at the gene ends were 5 bases for V and 4 bases for J; bases not matched to a gene: 6. The CDR3 has 15 amino acids. From germline, CDR1 is SGHTA and CDR2 FQGTGA. CDR3 loop: CASSLGQGKYNEQFF. The CDR3 region has the DNA TGTGCCAGCAGCCTAGGACAGGGGAAATACAATGAGCAGTTCTTC.

The gene calls are TRBV20-1 and TRBJ2-3; D not resolved. Germline CDR1 DFQATT, CDR2 SNEGSKA (reference sequence). This CDR3 is built from 11 residues. V shed 5 bases and J shed 0 bases, with 3 bases lying between them. The CDR3 DNA is TGCAGTGCTTCTAGCACAGATACGCAGTATTTT. This codes for CSASSTDTQYF.

This sequence joins TRBV19 and TRBJ1-6, with TRBD1 as a possible D gene (5 bases). The germline V gene encodes CDR1 LNHDA and CDR2 SQIVND (reference sequence). Trimming removed 3 bases at V and 10 bases at J, with 7 bases between. The CDR3 totals 12 residues. CDR3 coding DNA: TGTGCCAGTAGTATTAAGGGGTCACCCCTCCACTTT. Protein product: CASSIKGSPLHF.

The chain couples TRBV27 to TRBJ1-4; possible D gene TRBD1, 5 bases. The CDR3 covers 16 residues. V was shortened by 5 bases and J by 7 bases, with 20 bases between the two germline ends. Germline V gene data show CDR1 as MNHEY and CDR2 as SMNVEV (reference sequence). In DNA form, the CDR3 reads TGTGCCAGCAGTCCCCAGGGACTGACAACTGGTGAAAAACTGTTTTTT. As protein: CASSPQGLTTGEKLFF. Variable domain in full (rest from reference TRBV27 and TRBJ1-4): EAQVTQNPRYLITVTGKKLTVTCSQNMNHEYMSWYRQDPGLGLRQIYYSMNVEVTDKGDVPEGYKVSRKEKRNFPLILESPSPNQTSLYFCASSPQGLTTGEKLFFGSGTQLSVL.

The table lists this clone with a count of one. The chain employs TRBV6-1 and TRBJ1-1; no firm D call. The CDR3 totals 14 residues. Germline V gene sequence: CDR1 MNHNS, CDR2 SASEGT. With 2 bases removed from V and 5 bases from J, the gap between germline ends came to 12 bases. The CDR3, as DNA: TGTGCCAGCAGTGAACTTTCCGCAGTTACTGAAGCTTTCTTT. It encodes CASSELSAVTEAFF.

The sample holds one count of this clone. V gene TRBV7-9 combines with J gene TRBJ1-1; 7 nucleotides agree with TRBD1. The CDR3 totals 15 residues. The germline V gene encodes CDR1 SEHNR and CDR2 FQNEAQ (reference sequence). V was pared by 3 bases and J by 2 bases, with 6 bases of the junction left unmatched. Written as DNA, the CDR3 is TGTGCCAGCAGCTTTGGGGGACAGACTAACACTGAAGCTTTCTTT. Translation: CASSFGGQTNTEAFF.

The CDR3 loop reads CAWSPGSYEQYF. The CDR3 DNA sequence: TGTGCCTGGAGTCCAGGGTCCTACGAGCAGTACTTC. The rearrangement joins TRBV30 to TRBJ2-7; D might be TRBD1 (5 bases). The CDR3 loop spans 12 amino acids. The V end lost 2 bases, the J end lost 1 base, and 6 bases lay between the germline ends. Per germline, CDR1 GTSNPN and CDR2 SVGIG (reference sequence).

The sample holds one count of this clone. The chain recombines TRBV18 with TRBJ1-1; D is undetermined. V shed 6 bases and J shed 1 base, with 9 bases lying between them. The CDR3 consists of 13 residues. The germline V gene encodes CDR1 KGHSH and CDR2 LQKENI. The DNA of the CDR3 is TGTGCCAGCTCCCCCCAGAAGAACACTGAAGCTTTCTTT. It encodes CASSPQKNTEAFF.

The rearrangement joins TRBV3-1 (or the pseudogene TRBV3-2) to TRBJ2-1; 11 bases match TRBD2. This CDR3 region has 15 residues. Germline loops: CDR1 LGHDT, CDR2 YNNKEL (reference sequence). V lost 6 bases and J lost 10; bases outside the gene matches: 11. The DNA for the CDR3 is TGTGCCAGCAGGGAAACTAGCGGGGGTTCGAGGGAGCAGTTCTTC. It is translated as CASRETSGGSREQFF.

CDR3 protein: CASSLEGQGEQPQHF. Here the CDR3 DNA reads TGTGCCAGCAGCTTAGAGGGACAGGGGGAACAGCCCCAGCATTTT. The J gene is TRBJ1-5, the V gene TRBV11-2; TRBD1 matches 11 bases. Germline trimming cut 0 bases from V and 7 bases from J; bases unmatched to any gene: 2. Per germline, CDR1 SGHAT and CDR2 FQNNGV. The length of the CDR3 is 15 residues.

The chain uses TRBV18 and TRBJ2-1; a weak D match, TRBD1 (7 bases). The V gene's germline CDR1 is KGHSH and CDR2 LQKENI. The CDR3 consists of 17 residues. V lost 0 bases and J 9 bases, leaving 21 bases between the germline ends. In DNA form, the CDR3 reads TGTGCCAGCTCACCACCGAAGACAGGGACTTGGGACACTGAGCAGTTCTTC. Encoded protein: CASSPPKTGTWDTEQFF.

The J gene is TRBJ1-4, the V gene TRBV18; 7 positions match TRBD1. This CDR3 comprises 15 residues. V shed 1 base and J 5 bases; nucleotides not matched to a gene: 4. CDR1 KGHSH and CDR2 LQKENI come from the germline V gene. In nucleotides, the CDR3 is TGTGCCAGCTCACCACTGGGACAGCTAAATGAAAAACTGTTTTTT. It codes for CASSPLGQLNEKLFF. Variable domain in full (rest from reference TRBV18 and TRBJ1-4): NAGVMQNPRHLVRRRGQEARLRCSPMKGHSHVYWYRQLPEEGLKFMVYLQKENIIDESGMPKERFSAEFPKEGPSILRIQQVVRGDSAAYFCASSPLGQLNEKLFFGSGTQLSVL.

J is TRBJ2-7 and V is TRBV18; the D is unclear. Germline values: CDR1 KGHSH, CDR2 LQKENI. V lost 5 bases to trimming and J lost 3 bases, with 11 bases between them. This CDR3 has 13 amino acids. For the CDR3, the DNA is TGTGCCAGCTCAGCCCAGGTGATCTACGAGCAGTACTTC. Translating it yields CASSAQVIYEQYF.

The V and J genes are TRBV15 and TRBJ1-5; tentative D call: TRBD1 (5 bases). Germline values: CDR1 LNHNV, CDR2 YYDKDF (reference sequence). V lost 1 base, J lost 1 base, and 20 bases lay in between. The CDR3 is 19 amino acids. DNA for the CDR3: TGTGCCACCAGCAGAGTTGAGCGATCCTGGGGCGCCAGCAATCAGCCCCAGCATTTT. Translated, it gives CATSRVERSWGASNQPQHF.

This chain connects TRBV11-2 to TRBJ1-4; D possibly corresponds to TRBD1 (5 bases). Deletions cut 5 bases from V and 3 bases from J, with 19 bases between. The CDR3 consists of 17 residues. Germline V gene sequence: CDR1 SGHAT, CDR2 FQNNGV. The CDR3 sequence: CASSPRAGLPANEKLFF. The CDR3, as DNA: TGTGCCAGCAGCCCGCGAGCAGGGTTACCGGCTAATGAAAAACTGTTTTTT. Drawing the rest from reference TRBV11-2 and TRBJ1-4, the complete variable domain is EAGVAQSPRYKIIEKRQSVAFWCNPISGHATLYWYQQILGQGPKLLIQFQNNGVVDDSQLPKDRFSAERLKGVDSTLKIQPAKLEDSAVYLCASSPRAGLPANEKLFFGSGTQLSVL.